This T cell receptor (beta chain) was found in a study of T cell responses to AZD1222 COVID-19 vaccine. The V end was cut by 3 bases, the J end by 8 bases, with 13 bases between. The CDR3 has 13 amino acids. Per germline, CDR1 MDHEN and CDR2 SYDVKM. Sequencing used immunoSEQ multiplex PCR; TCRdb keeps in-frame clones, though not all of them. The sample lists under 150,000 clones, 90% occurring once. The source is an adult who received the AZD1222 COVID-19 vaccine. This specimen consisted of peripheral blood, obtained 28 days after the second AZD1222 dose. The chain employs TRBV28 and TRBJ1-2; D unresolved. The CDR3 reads CASSLRFIGGYTF. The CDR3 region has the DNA TGTGCCAGCAGTTTGAGATTTATCGGCGGCTACACCTTC.